The clone carrying this T cell receptor (beta chain) was seen a few times. Its antigen is currently unknown. This sample is drawn from a study of T-cell memory formation after mild COVID-19. Study-wide context: TCR clusters were largely donor specific.

The germline CDR1 and CDR2 sequences are DFQATT and SNEGSKA (reference sequence). The V gene end was trimmed by 6 bases and the J gene end by 5 bases; junction bases not matched to a gene: 11. This CDR3 comprises 14 residues. Broader study findings: Whereas later expanders leaned CD4+, clones contracting day 15 to 85 showed a balanced CD4/CD8 makeup. Several responding clones turned up in pre-infection memory, indicating that cross-reactive memory may have taken part.

TCRdb recomputed calls from the 5' RACE reads with MiXCR, one row per CDR3 protein. This table holds under 250,000 distinct CDR3 sequences, 15% found once. The sample consisted of PBMCs or a T cell subset sorted from them (not recorded which). The receptor was isolated from an adult woman who had mild COVID-19 (a few samples of this study predate the infection). Cell type and time point are not known. This chain joins TRBV20-1 and TRBJ2-7, with 9 bases identical to TRBD1. The CDR3 is CSAIKTGGGDEQYF. CDR3 nucleotides: TGCAGTGCCATAAAGACAGGGGGTGGCGACGAGCAGTACTTC.